This T cell receptor beta chain was profiled in a study of shared clonotypes between healthy human individuals (dated by TCRdb to 2018 to 2020). Turning to the overall study: The cohort included a few men and a couple of women between 18 and 49 years of age. Leukapheresis yielded between about 0.85 and 10 billion PBMCs per donor. To increase sequencing depth and limit assay-specific biases, different laboratories used diverse techniques to prepare libraries and sequence TCR repertoires. To estimate repertoire size and how much clonotypes are shared between individuals, the study performed deep sequencing of blood TCR repertoires from about five healthy adults.

Of note for this clone: The clone's antigen remains unknown. Base qualities are not provided; no much larger clone lies one nucleotide away.

TCR CDR3 regions were amplified from genomic DNA by multiplex PCR using the deep immunoSEQ assay. For each cell subset, the extracted genomic DNA was distributed evenly across all wells of several immunoSEQ 96-well plates, and each plate served as one replicate. For unsorted PBMC, each replicate PCR was loaded with roughly 330 ng genomic DNA, equivalent to tens of thousands of T cell genomes. Unsorted PBMC genomic DNA was sequenced across ten immunoSEQ deep assay plates. The purified libraries were quantified using a Qubit 3.0 fluorometer, sized with a Bioanalyzer 2100, and then quantified again using the KAPA Library Quantification kit. Every immunoSEQ 96-well plate was sequenced on a dedicated single-read 150-cycle Illumina NextSeq 550 flow cell. For the original study's pipeline: Because only junctional sequences without quality scores were contained in the immunoSEQ output, filtering matching that applied to full-length reads could not be performed. To assign V/J genes and CDR3, sequences were annotated using PyIR, a Python wrapper for IgBLAST v1.9, with IMGT germline references. Any read was removed if the V/J assignment was weak (E-value above 1e-6), the CDR3 was missing, or the read contained stop codons, out-of-frame junctions, or ambiguous translated residues. V3J clonotypes were defined by identical inferred V gene, J gene, and CDR3 amino acid sequence. Percentage overlap between repertoires was calculated by dividing the number of shared unique clonotypes by the size of the smaller repertoire. Richness of each repertoire was evaluated using RTK rarefaction, the Chao1 estimator, and Recon v2.1 estimates of unobserved clonotypes. The clones in this table, taken by TCRdb from immuneACCESS, are in-frame only. Not every clone is retained; where verified, under half of the shortfall comes from an unresolved V gene, and the cause of the rest is unknown. V and J calls and clone size are those listed in that table; D and trimming were worked out from the DNA. This sample has some 480,000 clones in its table, and 65% to 80% of those were observed once. Approximately 12% of the sample belongs to the ten largest clones.

The donors were healthy, HIV-negative adults with no recently reported acute infections or vaccinations. All donors were Caucasian adults living in Nashville, Tennessee, USA. For unsorted samples, 75 million to 90 million PBMCs were counted and genomic DNA was extracted with the QIAamp DNA Blood Mini kit. Blood was collected by leukapheresis, and PBMCs were isolated by Ficoll-Histopaque density gradient centrifugation and then cryopreserved in liquid nitrogen vapor phase. Looking up the germline V gene yields CDR1 MDHEN and CDR2 SYDVKM. The CDR3 starts with the cysteine, ends with the phenylalanine, and has 14 residues. Left in the record is the CDR3 DNA by itself, 42 bases read in frame from the first base. The germline V end is reduced by 5 bases and the J end by 7 bases; junction bases left unmatched: 4. General conclusions and limits of the study: Based on pairwise subsampling, the degree of clonotype sharing among donors was expected to be affected by sequencing depth. The small number of donors limited the genetic and exposure-history diversity represented. Sampling was limited to blood, and TCR repertoires in tissue likely differ from TCR repertoires in blood.

This TCR derives from a woman aged 40 to 50 in good health. Some clones in this sample may be carry-over from other donors' samples. Recombination linked TRBV28 to TRBJ2-1; TRBD2 lines up with 11 middle nucleotides. Source material: PBMCs. Here is the DNA: TGTGCCAGCAGTCGTAGCGGGAGGGGAAATGAGCAGTTCTTC. This yields the protein CASSRSGRGNEQFF.